Listed below are T cell receptor beta chains from one sample, sequenced in a study of PD-L1 blockade in urothelial cancer. The repertoire was sequenced with immunoSEQ multiplex PCR; TCRdb's copy has only in-frame clones and lacks some. The repertoire holds 45,000 to 50,000 clones, with roughly 78% as singletons. The specimen comprised PBMCs, sampled around atezolizumab (anti-PD-L1) treatment. All receptors come from a man between 65 and 79 years old with urothelial cancer. CDR3s include the opening cysteine and the closing phenylalanine or tryptophan. The D gene is left open where the match is weak. Expanded clones are given a class, and other clones once, few, many or no size at all.

clone_size: NA; v_call: TRBV27; j_call: TRBJ2-7; d_call: NA; cdr3_nt: TGTGCCAGCAGTTTGTTTGGGGGGGGCACCTACGAGCAGTACTTC; cdr3_aa: CASSLFGGGTYEQYF
clone_size: NA; v_call: TRBV2; j_call: TRBJ2-4; d_call: NA; cdr3_nt: TGTGCCAGCAGCGCCGCGGGGTCCAAAAACATTCAGTACTTC; cdr3_aa: CASSAAGSKNIQYF
clone_size: few; v_call: TRBV5-1; j_call: TRBJ1-4; d_call: TRBD1; cdr3_nt: TGCGCCAGCAGCCCGGGACAGGGACTCTATCATGAAAAACTGTTTTTT; cdr3_aa: CASSPGQGLYHEKLFF
clone_size: NA; v_call: TRBV5-1; j_call: TRBJ2-7; d_call: TRBD1; cdr3_nt: TGCGCCAGCAGTAGGGACAGGGACTACGAGCAGTACTTC; cdr3_aa: CASSRDRDYEQYF
clone_size: NA; v_call: TRBV7-8; j_call: TRBJ2-5; d_call: TRBD2; cdr3_nt: TGTGCCAGCAGCTCGCGGGAGGGCCAAGAGACCCAGTACTTC; cdr3_aa: CASSSREGQETQYF
clone_size: NA; v_call: TRBV30; j_call: TRBJ1-1; d_call: TRBD1; cdr3_nt: TGTGCCTCCCGGACAGGGCAGTGCTGGATGAACACTGAAGCTTTCTTT; cdr3_aa: CASRTGQCWMNTEAFF
clone_size: NA; v_call: TRBV28; j_call: TRBJ2-3; d_call: NA; cdr3_nt: TGTGCCAGCAGTTATGGGAGGAATACGCAGTATTTT; cdr3_aa: CASSYGRNTQYF
clone_size: NA; v_call: TRBV5-1; j_call: TRBJ2-7; d_call: NA; cdr3_nt: TGCGCCAGCAGCCTGGGGTCCGGGGGTGGGTACGAGCAGTACTTC; cdr3_aa: CASSLGSGGGYEQYF
clone_size: NA; v_call: TRBV7-9; j_call: TRBJ2-1; d_call: TRBD2; cdr3_nt: TGTGCCAGCAGATCACGGGAGGGCCTCGGGAATGAGCAGTTCTTC; cdr3_aa: CASRSREGLGNEQFF
clone_size: NA; v_call: TRBV19; j_call: TRBJ1-5; d_call: NA; cdr3_nt: TGTGCCAGTAACCTACAGGGTAATCAGCCCCAGCATTTT; cdr3_aa: CASNLQGNQPQHF
clone_size: NA; v_call: TRBV6-1; j_call: TRBJ2-7; d_call: TRBD1; cdr3_nt: TGTGCCAGCAGTGATCAATCGACAGGGTTCTCCTACGAGCAGTACTTC; cdr3_aa: CASSDQSTGFSYEQYF
clone_size: NA; v_call: TRBV18; j_call: TRBJ1-4; d_call: TRBD1; cdr3_nt: TGTGCCAGCAAACCGGGACAGCAAAATGAAAAACTGTTTTTT; cdr3_aa: CASKPGQQNEKLFF
clone_size: NA; v_call: TRBV27; j_call: TRBJ2-1; d_call: NA; cdr3_nt: TGTGCCAGCAGTCTATACAATGAGCAGTTCTTC; cdr3_aa: CASSLYNEQFF
clone_size: NA; v_call: TRBV19; j_call: TRBJ1-2; d_call: NA; cdr3_nt: TGTGCCAGTAGTCCATTGGACTCTAACTATGGCTACACCTTC; cdr3_aa: CASSPLDSNYGYTF
clone_size: NA; v_call: TRBV11-2; j_call: TRBJ1-1; d_call: NA; cdr3_nt: TGTGCCAGCAGCCCGAGCACTGAAGCTTTCTTT; cdr3_aa: CASSPSTEAFF
clone_size: NA; v_call: TRBV19; j_call: TRBJ1-5; d_call: TRBD1; cdr3_nt: TGTGCCAGTACCGGGACAGGGGGCTGGCAGCCCCAGCATTTT; cdr3_aa: CASTGTGGWQPQHF
clone_size: once; v_call: TRBV28; j_call: TRBJ2-7; d_call: NA; cdr3_nt: TGTGCCAGCAGTTTTCATAACAATGCCTACGAGCAGTACTTC; cdr3_aa: CASSFHNNAYEQYF
clone_size: NA; v_call: TRBV2; j_call: TRBJ2-7; d_call: NA; cdr3_nt: TGTGCCAGCAGGCTACGGGACAACGGCGGGCGATACTCCTACGAGCAGTACTTC; cdr3_aa: CASRLRDNGGRYSYEQYF
clone_size: NA; v_call: TRBV20-1; j_call: TRBJ1-2; d_call: TRBD1; cdr3_nt: TGCAGTGCCTCGGACAGGTCTGGCTACACCTTC; cdr3_aa: CSASDRSGYTF
clone_size: NA; v_call: TRBV6-5; j_call: TRBJ2-1; d_call: TRBD1; cdr3_nt: TGTGCCAGCAGTAAGGACAGGCGCTTATGGAATGAGCAGTTCTTC; cdr3_aa: CASSKDRRLWNEQFF
clone_size: NA; v_call: TRBV2; j_call: TRBJ1-2; d_call: TRBD1; cdr3_nt: TGTGCCAGCAAACGTCAGGGGGGCGTCTATGGCTACACCTTC; cdr3_aa: CASKRQGGVYGYTF
clone_size: NA; v_call: TRBV7-9; j_call: TRBJ1-2; d_call: NA; cdr3_nt: TGTGCCAGCAGCCCCCGGTCAGGGGACTATGGCTACACCTTC; cdr3_aa: CASSPRSGDYGYTF
clone_size: once; v_call: TRBV6-5; j_call: TRBJ2-1; d_call: TRBD2; cdr3_nt: TGTGCCAGCAGTAGGACTAGCGGTGAGCAGTTCTTC; cdr3_aa: CASSRTSGEQFF